A single sample is the source of the 2 T cell receptor beta chains below, sequenced in a study of neurological immune-mediated disorders. TCRdb re-called the 5' RACE reads through MiXCR, storing one row per CDR3 protein. The sample contains roughly 56,000 distinct CDR3 sequences, roughly 10% of which appear only once. Material for sequencing was PBMCs. Receptor source: a man between 60 and 70 years old in good health.

This clonotype was seen ten or more times. The chain joins TRBV6-5 to TRBJ2-3; 12 nucleotides agree with TRBD2. With V trimmed by 3 bases and J by 5 bases, 6 bases remained unmatched. This CDR3 spans 16 amino acids. Germline loops: CDR1 MNHEY, CDR2 SVGAGI. The CDR3 sequence is CASSYGLAGGEDTQYF. The CDR3 DNA follows: TGTGCCAGCAGTTATGGCCTAGCGGGGGGGGAAGATACGCAGTATTTT.

This clonotype was counted ten times or more. The chain employs TRBV14 and TRBJ2-1; D might be TRBD2 (7 bases). Trimming stripped 3 bases from V and 4 bases from J, with 10 bases between. Germline V lookup: CDR1 SGHDN, CDR2 FVKESK. This CDR3 contains 14 residues. Here the CDR3 reads CASSQGGAYNEQFF. The CDR3 DNA is TGTGCCAGCAGCCAGGGGGGGGCGTACAATGAGCAGTTCTTC.